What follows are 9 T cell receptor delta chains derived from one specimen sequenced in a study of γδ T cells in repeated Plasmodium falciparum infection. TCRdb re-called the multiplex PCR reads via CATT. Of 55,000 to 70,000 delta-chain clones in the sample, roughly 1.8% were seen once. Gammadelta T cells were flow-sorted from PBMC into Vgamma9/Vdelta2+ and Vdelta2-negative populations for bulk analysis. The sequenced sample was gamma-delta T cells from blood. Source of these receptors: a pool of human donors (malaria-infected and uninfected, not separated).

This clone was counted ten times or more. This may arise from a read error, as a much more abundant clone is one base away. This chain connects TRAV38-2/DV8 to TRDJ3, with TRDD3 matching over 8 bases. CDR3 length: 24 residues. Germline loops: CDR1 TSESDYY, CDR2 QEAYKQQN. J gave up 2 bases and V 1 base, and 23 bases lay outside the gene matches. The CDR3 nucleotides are TGTGCTTATAGGAGCTGGTACCGCCCTCCTACTGGGGGCCGGAGCCCCTGGGACACCCGACAGATGTTTTTC. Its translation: CAYRSWYRPPTGGRSPWDTRQMFF.

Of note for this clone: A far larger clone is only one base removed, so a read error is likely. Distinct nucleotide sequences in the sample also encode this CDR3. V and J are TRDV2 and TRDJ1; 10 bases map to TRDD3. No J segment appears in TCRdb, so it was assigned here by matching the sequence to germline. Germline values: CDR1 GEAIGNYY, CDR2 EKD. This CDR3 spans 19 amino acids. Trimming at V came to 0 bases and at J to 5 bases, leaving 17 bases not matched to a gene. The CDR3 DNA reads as TGTGCCTGTGACACCGACCCGTCCCTGGGGGATAAGGGGGCTGATAAACTCATCTTT. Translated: CACDTDPSLGDKGADKLIF.

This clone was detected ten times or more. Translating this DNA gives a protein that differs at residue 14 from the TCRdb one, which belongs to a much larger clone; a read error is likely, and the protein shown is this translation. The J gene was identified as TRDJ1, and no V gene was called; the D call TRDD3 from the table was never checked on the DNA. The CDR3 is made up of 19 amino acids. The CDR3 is CALGESPIGGDTSADKLIF. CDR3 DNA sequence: TGTGCTCTTGGGGAATCGCCAATCGGGGGGGATACATCCGCCGATAAACTCATCTTT.

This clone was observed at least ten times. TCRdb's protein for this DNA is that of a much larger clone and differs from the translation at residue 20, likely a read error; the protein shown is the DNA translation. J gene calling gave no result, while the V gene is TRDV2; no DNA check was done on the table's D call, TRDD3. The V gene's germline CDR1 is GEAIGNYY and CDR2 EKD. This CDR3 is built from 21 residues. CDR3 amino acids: CACDPITPEGSSPGPLNKLTF. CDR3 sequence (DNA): TGTGCCTGTGACCCAATAACGCCTGAGGGTTCGAGCCCGGGGCCTCTTAATAAACTCACCTTT.

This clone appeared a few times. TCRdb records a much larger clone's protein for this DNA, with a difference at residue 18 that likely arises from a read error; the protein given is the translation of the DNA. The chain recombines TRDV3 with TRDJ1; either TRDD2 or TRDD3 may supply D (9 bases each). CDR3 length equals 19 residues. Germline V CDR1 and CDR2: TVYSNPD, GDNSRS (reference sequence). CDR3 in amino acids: CAFGTFLRGYAGSTDKLTF. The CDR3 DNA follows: TGTGCCTTCGGTACCTTCCTACGGGGATACGCCGGTTCCACCGATAAACTCACCTTT.

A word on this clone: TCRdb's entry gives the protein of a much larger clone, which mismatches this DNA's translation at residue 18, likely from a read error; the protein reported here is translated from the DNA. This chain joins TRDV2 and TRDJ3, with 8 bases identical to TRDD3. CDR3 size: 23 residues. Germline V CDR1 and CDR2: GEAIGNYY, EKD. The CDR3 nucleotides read TGTGCCTGTGACTCCCCTGAGGGGGACCTACTGGGGGTCCCCTCCTGGGACATCCGACAGATGTTTTTC. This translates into CACDSPEGDLLGVPSWDIRQMFF.

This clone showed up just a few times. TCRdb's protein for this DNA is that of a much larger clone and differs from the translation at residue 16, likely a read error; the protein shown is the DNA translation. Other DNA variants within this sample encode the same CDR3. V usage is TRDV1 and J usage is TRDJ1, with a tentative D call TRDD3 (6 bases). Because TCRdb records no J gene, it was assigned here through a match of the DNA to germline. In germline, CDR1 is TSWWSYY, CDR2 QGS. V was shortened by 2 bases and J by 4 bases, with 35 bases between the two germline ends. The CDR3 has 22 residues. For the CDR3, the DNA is TGTGCTCTTGGGGAAAGGGGATCTACCTTTGAGTTGTGGTGGGGGTTGGTCGATAAACTCATCTTT. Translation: CALGERGSTFELWWGLVDKLIF.

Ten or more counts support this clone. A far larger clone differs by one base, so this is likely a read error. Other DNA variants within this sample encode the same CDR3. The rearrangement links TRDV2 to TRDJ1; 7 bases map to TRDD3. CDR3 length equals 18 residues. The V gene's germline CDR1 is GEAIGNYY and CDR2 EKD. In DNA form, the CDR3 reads TGTGCCTGTGACACCCTGGGTTTACTGGGGACGCACACCGATAAACTCATCTTC. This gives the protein CACDTLGLLGTHTDKLIF.

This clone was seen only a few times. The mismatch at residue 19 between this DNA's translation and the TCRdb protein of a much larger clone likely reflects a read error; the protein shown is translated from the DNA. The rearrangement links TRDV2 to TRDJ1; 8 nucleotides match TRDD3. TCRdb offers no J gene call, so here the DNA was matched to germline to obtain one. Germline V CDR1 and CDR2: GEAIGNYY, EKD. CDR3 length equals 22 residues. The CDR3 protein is CACDTDEGSQSTGGAYTDELIF. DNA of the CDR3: TGTGCCTGTGACACCGACGAAGGAAGTCAGAGTACTGGGGGGGCCTACACCGATGAACTCATCTTT.